The clone carrying this T cell receptor (beta chain) was counted once. Its antigen is undetermined. The CDR3 is 15 amino acids. Germline loops: CDR1 MNHEY, CDR2 SVGAGI. With V trimmed by 2 bases and J by 6 bases, 8 bases remained unmatched. The source of the sample is a study of cytomegalovirus exposure and HLA in healthy donors. General study results and limits: Researchers reported in a later analysis that a missense DCLRE1C variant was tied to TCR beta V- and J-gene trimming. DRB1 had the most TCR associations and HLA-C the fewest, a later analysis found, with rates varying by HLA locus.

In the PCR, 60 Vbeta and 13 Jbeta primers were used. Sequencing was performed with immunoSEQ multiplex PCR; in TCRdb, only in-frame clones are kept and a portion is missing. This sample yields over 150,000 clones, of which 60% to 85% are seen a single time; under 4.5% belongs to the top ten. The source of this sequence is a woman aged 40 to 50 in good health and CMV-seronegative. The sequencing sample was made of PBMCs. The J gene is TRBJ2-7, the V gene TRBV6-5; 9 positions agree with TRBD1. The CDR3 is CASSYRQGGPSEQYF. The DNA for the CDR3 is TGTGCCAGCAGTTACCGACAGGGGGGGCCGTCCGAGCAGTACTTC.